This T cell receptor (beta chain) was observed in a study of blood T cell repertoires in COVID-19. Across the study: There were acute and convalescent COVID-19 samples, and they came from the United States, Italy and Spain. T cells, B-cell-depleted T cells, or PBMCs supplied cDNA or gDNA.

The length of the CDR3 is 15 residues. Trimming removed 4 bases at V and 4 bases at J, with 18 bases between. The germline CDR1 and CDR2 sequences are SGHNT and YYREEE (reference sequence). How the authors handled the data: Amplification of reference gene primers was used by the study to estimate nucleated cell counts. Here immunoSEQ multiplex PCR was the method, and the copy in TCRdb shows in-frame clones only, minus some. V, J and clone size were drawn from that table, and D and trimming were deduced from the DNA. The table records roughly 90,000 clones, 87% of them present only once. The chain links TRBV5-4 to TRBJ2-7, with D possibly matching TRBD2 (6 bases). The sequence came from a human donor in a cohort sampled during active COVID-19. Sequences were obtained from peripheral blood. Written as DNA, the CDR3 is TGTGCCAGCAGCGGAGGTGCGGGGACCTATTACGAGCAGTACTTC. Protein product: CASSGGAGTYYEQYF.